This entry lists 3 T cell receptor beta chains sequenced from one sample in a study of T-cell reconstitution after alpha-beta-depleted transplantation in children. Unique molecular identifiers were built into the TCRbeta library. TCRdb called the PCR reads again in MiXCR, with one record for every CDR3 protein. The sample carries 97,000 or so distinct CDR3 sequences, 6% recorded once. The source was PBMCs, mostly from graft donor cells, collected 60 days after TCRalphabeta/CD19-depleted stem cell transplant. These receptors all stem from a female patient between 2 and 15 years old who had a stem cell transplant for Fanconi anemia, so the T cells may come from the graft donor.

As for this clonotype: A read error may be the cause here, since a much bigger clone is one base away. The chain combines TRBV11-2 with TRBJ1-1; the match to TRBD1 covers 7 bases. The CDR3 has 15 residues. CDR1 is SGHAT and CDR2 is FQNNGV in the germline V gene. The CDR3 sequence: CSSSLGPTGYTEAFF. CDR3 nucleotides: TGTTCCAGCAGCTTAGGACCGACAGGGTACACTGAAGCTTTCTTT. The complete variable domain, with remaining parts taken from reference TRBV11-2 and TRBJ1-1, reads EAGVAQSPRYKIIEKRQSVAFWCNPISGHATLYWYQQILGQGPKLLIQFQNNGVVDDSQLPKDRFSAERLKGVDSTLKIQPAKLEDSAVYLCSSSLGPTGYTEAFFGQGTRLTVV.

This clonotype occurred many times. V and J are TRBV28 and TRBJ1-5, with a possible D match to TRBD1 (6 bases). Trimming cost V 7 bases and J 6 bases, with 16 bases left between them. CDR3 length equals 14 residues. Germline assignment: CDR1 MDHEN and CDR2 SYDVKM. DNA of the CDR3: TGTGCCAGCACAAAATACAGGGTTGTTCAGCCCCAGCATTTT. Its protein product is CASTKYRVVQPQHF.

Here the CDR3 reads CASSLRQGATQPQHF. CDR3 nucleotide sequence: TGTGCCAGCAGCTTAAGACAGGGTGCTACACAGCCCCAGCATTTT. This chain joins TRBV7-2 and TRBJ1-5; 7 bases match TRBD1. The CDR3 spans 15 residues. V lost 2 bases, J lost 7 bases, and 8 bases stayed unmatched. The germline gives CDR1 SGHTA, CDR2 FQGNSA.